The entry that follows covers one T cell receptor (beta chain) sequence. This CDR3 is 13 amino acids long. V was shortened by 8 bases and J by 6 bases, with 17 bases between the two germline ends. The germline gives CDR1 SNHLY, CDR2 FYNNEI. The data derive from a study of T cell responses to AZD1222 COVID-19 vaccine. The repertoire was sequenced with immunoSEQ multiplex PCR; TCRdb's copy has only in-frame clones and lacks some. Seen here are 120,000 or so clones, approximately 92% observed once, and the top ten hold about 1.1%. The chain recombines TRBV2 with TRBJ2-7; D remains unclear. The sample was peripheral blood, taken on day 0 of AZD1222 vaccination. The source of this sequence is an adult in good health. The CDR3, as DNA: TGTGCCAGCCTTAATGACCGTCTCGGCGAGCAGTACTTC. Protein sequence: CASLNDRLGEQYF.